Shown below are 8 T cell receptor delta chains from a single sample sequenced in a study of γδ T cells in repeated Plasmodium falciparum infection. TCRdb re-called clones from the multiplex PCR reads via CATT. The sample lists 50,000 to 65,000 delta-chain clones; around 1.8% were seen once. Bulk repertoires came from Vgamma9/Vdelta2+ or Vdelta2-negative gammadelta T cells flow-sorted from PBMC. Sample: gamma-delta T cells from blood. All receptors come from a pool of human donors (malaria-infected and uninfected, not separated).

This chain connects TRDV1 to TRDJ1, with 8 positions matching TRDD3. The J gene was not available in TCRdb and was assigned here by matching the DNA to germline segments. V lost 2 bases to trimming and J lost 0 bases; unmatched junction nucleotides: 17. Per germline, CDR1 TSWWSYY and CDR2 QGS. This CDR3 comprises 20 residues. CDR3 region: CALGEGLYRTGGPHTDKLIF. For the CDR3, the DNA is TGTGCTCTTGGGGAAGGTCTCTACCGTACTGGGGGTCCTCACACCGATAAACTCATCTTT.

The sample holds a few counts of this clone. TCRdb assigns this DNA the protein of a much larger clone, which departs from its translation at residue 15; this likely reflects a read error, and the protein shown comes from translating the DNA. The chain employs TRDV1 and TRDJ1; 8 positions agree with TRDD2. As TCRdb names no J gene, one was assigned here on the basis of a DNA match to germline. In germline, CDR1 is TSWWSYY, CDR2 QGS. V lost 3 bases and J lost 1; bases outside the gene matches: 22. The CDR3 extends over 21 amino acids. CDR3 sequence (DNA): TGTGCTCTTGGGGACTCTTCCTACGGGAATGGGGTCATATGTGCCACCGATAAACTCATCTTT. Its protein is CALGDSSYGNGVICATDKLIF.

In the case of this clone: The TCRdb protein comes from a much larger clone and disagrees with this DNA's translation at residue 8, likely due to a read error; the protein given here is derived from the DNA. The gene calls are TRDV2 and TRDJ2; 8 nucleotides line up with TRDD3. Germline matching of the DNA provided the J gene here, since TCRdb leaves it blank. The CDR3 has 21 residues. Germline V gene sequence: CDR1 GEAIGNYY, CDR2 EKD. The ends lost 0 bases at V and 0 bases at J; junction bases unmatched: 17. In nucleotides, the CDR3 is TGTGCCTGTGACACCGGTACGTTAGCGTACTGGGGGGGCCCTTTGACAGCACAACTCTTCTTT. Translated: CACDTGTLAYWGGPLTAQLFF.

Regarding this clone: The protein TCRdb gives is from a much larger clone and does not agree with this DNA's translation at residue 15, likely a read error; the protein shown here comes from the DNA. The chain is built from TRDV2 and TRDJ1; 8 positions match TRDD3. Losses at the gene ends were 1 base for V and 4 bases for J; bases not matched to a gene: 22. Germline V gives CDR1 GEAIGNYY, CDR2 EKD. This CDR3 region has 20 residues. The CDR3 DNA sequence: TGTGCCTGTGACACTCTTCCCGGGACTGGGGGTCTACTGGACATCGATAAACTCATCTTT. It translates to CACDTLPGTGGLLDIDKLIF.

This clone has just a few counts. For this DNA, TCRdb reports the protein of a much larger clone, which diverges at residue 11, most likely from a read error; the protein presented here is translated directly from the DNA. The genes are TRDV3 and TRDJ1, with 8 bases matching TRDD3. Germline CDR1 and CDR2: TVYSNPD and GDNSRS (reference sequence). CDR3 size: 19 residues. J was trimmed by 4 bases and V by 4 bases; bases with no gene match: 26. CDR3 coding DNA: TGTGCCTCCACGGCCATTCTTCGCGGGTCTGAGGGATACGGCGATAAACTCATCTTT. Its translation is CASTAILRGSEGYGDKLIF. Using reference TRDV3 and TRDJ1 for the parts outside the CDR3, the full variable domain is CDKVTQSSPDQTVASGSEVVLLCTYDTVYSNPDLFWYRIRPDYSFQFVFYGDNSRSEGADFTQGRFSVKHILTQKAFHLVISPVRTEDSATYYCASTAILRGSEGYGDKLIFGKGTRVTVEP.

At least ten counts were recorded for this clone. TCRdb shows a much larger clone's protein in place of this DNA's translation, and the two differ at residue 15, likely through a read error; the protein shown is translated from the DNA. The rearrangement links TRDV2 to TRDJ1; 8 nucleotides line up with TRDD3. No J gene is reported in TCRdb; it was inferred here by comparing the DNA with germline. Trimming removed 0 bases from V and 0 bases from J; junction bases left unmatched: 23. The CDR3 sequence is 22 residues long. Looked up from germline, CDR1 is GEAIGNYY and CDR2 is EKD. CDR3 sequence: CACDTDEGSQSTGGTYTDKLIF. The DNA for the CDR3 is TGTGCCTGTGACACCGACGAAGGAAGTCAGAGTACTGGGGGGACCTACACCGATAAACTCATCTTT.

This clone was counted only a few times. The TCRdb protein comes from a much larger clone and disagrees with this DNA's translation at residue 12, likely due to a read error; the protein given here is derived from the DNA. V is TRDV1 and J is TRDJ1, with 7 bases that match TRDD2. TCRdb offers no J gene call, so here the DNA was matched to germline to obtain one. The J segment lost 8 bases and the V segment lost 5 bases, leaving 26 bases of the junction unmatched. Looked up from germline, CDR1 is TSWWSYY and CDR2 is QGS. The CDR3 runs 19 residues. The CDR3 coding sequence is TGTGCTCTTGGGCCGCCCTTCCTCGGGCACCGAAGTATTCCCTTAAAACTCATCTTT. Translation gives CALGPPFLGHRSIPLKLIF.

Many counts were recorded for this clone. This chain connects TRDV1 to TRDJ1; D possibly corresponds to TRDD3 (6 bases). The CDR3 sequence is 17 residues long. Per the germline V gene, CDR1 is TSWWSYY and CDR2 is QGS. With 5 bases removed from V and 5 bases from J, the gap between germline ends came to 24 bases. The CDR3 loop is CALGLWSWGNTGDKLIF. The CDR3 DNA is TGTGCTCTTGGGCTATGGTCCTGGGGCAACACGGGGGATAAACTCATCTTT.